This entry lists 4 T cell receptor beta chains sequenced from one sample in a study of T cell responses to AZD1222 COVID-19 vaccine. Generated by immunoSEQ multiplex PCR, the TCRdb table keeps only in-frame clones and is missing some. The data hold more than 100,000 clones, with roughly 85% observed a single time. The sample was peripheral blood, taken 28 days after the second dose of the MenACWY control vaccine. All receptors derive from an adult who received the MenACWY meningococcal vaccine as a control.

The chain is built from TRBV9 and TRBJ2-1; 9 positions agree with TRBD2. Germline V gene lookup returns CDR1 SGDLS and CDR2 YYNGEE. The CDR3 consists of 12 residues. Germline trimming cut 4 bases from V and 10 bases from J; bases unmatched to any gene: 3. CDR3 nucleotide sequence: TGTGCCAGCAGCTTCGGACTAGCGGAGCAGTTCTTC. Translating gives CASSFGLAEQFF.

The rearrangement uses TRBV5-1 and TRBJ2-5; 10 bases agree with TRBD2. The CDR3 is made up of 15 amino acids. Trimming removed 4 bases from V and 3 bases from J; junction bases left unmatched: 6. The germline gives CDR1 SGHRS, CDR2 YFSETQ. CDR3 DNA sequence: TGCGCCAGCAGCCTGGGGCTAGCGGGGGAAGAGACCCAGTACTTC. Translated: CASSLGLAGEETQYF.

This chain links TRBV19 with TRBJ1-1; no clear D gene. The CDR3 extends over 11 amino acids. The V and J ends lost 6 bases and 3 bases respectively, with 5 bases between them. Per germline, CDR1 LNHDA and CDR2 SQIVND (reference sequence). The CDR3 DNA follows: TGTGCCAGTAGAAGGGACACTGAAGCTTTCTTT. Encoded protein: CASRRDTEAFF.

The rearrangement joins TRBV27 to TRBJ1-2; maybe TRBD1 (6 bases). Looked up from germline, CDR1 is MNHEY and CDR2 is SMNVEV (reference sequence). V lost 3 bases and J lost 8, with 13 bases in between. The CDR3 runs 13 residues. The CDR3 loop is CASSLGPGAGYTF. The CDR3 DNA reads TGTGCCAGCAGTTTGGGCCCGGGGGCGGGCTACACCTTC.